A single sample gave rise to the 24 T cell receptor beta chains below, sequenced in a study of sequential checkpoint blockade in melanoma. Produced via immunoSEQ multiplex PCR; TCRdb's table is partial and in-frame only. The sample shows several thousand clones, around 60% of them seen only once. Treatment reported: randomized to nivolumab then ipilimumab (arm A) or the reverse (arm B). The sequencing used CD8+ T cells sorted from blood (inferred from file names), collected from a patient given nivolumab and ipilimumab in sequence. These receptors originate from a human donor with melanoma.

The sample holds a few counts of this clone. The V gene is TRBV19, the J gene TRBJ1-4, with D uncertain. In germline, CDR1 is LNHDA, CDR2 SQIVND (reference sequence). CDR3 length: 14 residues. V lost 8 bases, J lost 5 bases, and 15 bases lay in between. The DNA of the CDR3 is TGTGCCAGTTCCCCCCCCCGAGCCAATGAAAAACTGTTTTTT. This sequence encodes CASSPPRANEKLFF. The variable domain in full, with the rest retrieved from reference TRBV19 and TRBJ1-4, is DGGITQSPKYLFRKEGQNVTLSCEQNLNHDAMYWYRQDPGQGLRLIYYSQIVNDFQKGDIAEGYSVSREKKESFPLTVTSAQKNPTAFYLCASSPPRANEKLFFGSGTQLSVL.

This clone occurred a few times. This rearrangement joins TRBV6-6 to TRBJ1-2, with D perhaps TRBD1 (6 bases). Germline lookup yields CDR1 MNHNY and CDR2 SVGAGI (reference sequence). The CDR3 contains 14 residues. V lost 7 bases and J 6 bases, leaving 18 bases between the germline ends. The CDR3 protein is CASTRQGHLDGYTF. The CDR3, as DNA: TGTGCCAGCACCCGCCAGGGACATCTAGATGGCTACACCTTC.

The V gene is TRBV28, the J gene TRBJ2-5; 10 bases line up with TRBD2. The J call is in doubt because the DNA end fits TRBJ2-7 better. The CDR3 spans 17 residues. Germline loops: CDR1 MDHEN, CDR2 SYDVKM. CDR3 coding DNA: TGTGCCAGCAGCCGTGTTTTAGCGGGGGGCCACTCCTACGAGCAGTACTTC. The encoded protein is CASSRVLAGGHSYEQYF.

This chain connects TRBV9 to TRBJ2-1; unclear D gene. Trimming removed 0 bases from V and 5 bases from J, with 15 bases in between. This CDR3 is built from 16 residues. From germline, CDR1 is SGDLS and CDR2 YYNGEE. The chain's CDR3 is CASSVANSPLNNEQFF. DNA for the CDR3: TGTGCCAGCAGCGTAGCAAACAGCCCCTTAAACAATGAGCAGTTCTTC.

The gene calls are TRBV4-3 and TRBJ1-4, with TRBD1 matching 8 bases. The CDR3 extends over 16 amino acids. Looked up from germline, CDR1 is LGHNA and CDR2 is YSLEER. V lost 0 bases and J lost 8; bases outside the gene matches: 8. CDR3 nucleotide sequence: TGCGCCAGCAGCCAAGAACCAGGGGGCGAGGGCGAAAAACTGTTTTTT. This translates into CASSQEPGGEGEKLFF.

This clone was observed a handful of times. This sequence joins TRBV2 and TRBJ2-7, with 9 nucleotides matching TRBD1. CDR3 length equals 14 residues. With V trimmed by 4 bases and J by 1 base, 2 bases remained unmatched. From germline, CDR1 is SNHLY and CDR2 FYNNEI. The CDR3 spells CASSVGTGSYEQYF. The CDR3 DNA sequence: TGTGCCAGCAGTGTAGGGACAGGGTCCTACGAGCAGTACTTC.

This chain joins TRBV27 and TRBJ2-5; D ambiguous. The J call may be wrong; the DNA end is better matched by TRBJ2-7. Germline CDR1 MNHEY, CDR2 SMNVEV (reference sequence). The CDR3 contains 14 residues. CDR3 sequence: CASSSREFTYEQYF. The CDR3 DNA reads TGTGCCAGCAGTTCCCGTGAATTTACCTACGAGCAGTACTTC.

V and J are TRBV6-1 and TRBJ2-3, with D possibly matching TRBD2 (7 bases). The ends were cut back, 5 bases at V and 5 bases at J, with 17 bases in the middle. CDR1 MNHNS and CDR2 SASEGT come from the germline V gene. CDR3 length: 15 residues. In DNA, the CDR3 is TGTGCCAGCAGTTCCGAAAGGGGGGGGGTAGATACGCAGTATTTT. Translation gives CASSSERGGVDTQYF.

The rearrangement joins TRBV5-6 to TRBJ2-2; 8 nucleotides agree with TRBD1. Germline-derived CDR1 and CDR2 are SGHDT and YYEEEE. This CDR3 spans 15 amino acids. V gave up 0 bases and J gave up 5 bases; unmatched junction bases: 3. In DNA, the CDR3 is TGTGCCAGCAGCTTGGGTCAGGGGGCGACCGGGGAGCTGTTTTTT. Encoded protein: CASSLGQGATGELFF.

This clone turned up a few times. The V and J genes are TRBV7-3 and TRBJ1-1; D uncertain. Germline V gene data show CDR1 as SGHTA and CDR2 as FQGTGA. The length of the CDR3 is 13 residues. Trimming pared 6 bases from V and 5 bases from J, leaving 13 bases between. CDR3 bases: TGTGCCAGCAGTTTAGACCTAGAGACTGAAGCTTTCTTT. This gives the protein CASSLDLETEAFF.

The chain has TRBV6-4 and TRBJ2-1, with D possibly matching TRBD1 (5 bases). The germline V and J ends were trimmed by 5 bases and 3 bases, with 11 bases remaining between them. The V gene's germline CDR1 is MRHNA and CDR2 SNTAGT. CDR3 length: 14 amino acids. This CDR3 is CASSPDSLYNEQFF. CDR3 coding DNA: TGTGCCAGCAGTCCAGACAGCCTCTACAATGAGCAGTTCTTC.

The chain couples TRBV7-2 to TRBJ2-3, with 9 bases matching TRBD2. Unmatched junction bases numbered 11, after V lost 5 bases and J lost 2 bases. The CDR3 is made up of 17 amino acids. The germline gives CDR1 SGHTA, CDR2 FQGNSA. CDR3 amino acids: CASSPRGWTSDTDTQYF. CDR3 bases: TGTGCCAGCAGCCCGAGGGGGTGGACTAGCGACACAGATACGCAGTATTTT.

This clone was recorded only once. This chain connects TRBV28 to TRBJ2-3; TRBD2 matches 14 bases. The CDR3 is 18 amino acids. Germline values: CDR1 MDHEN, CDR2 SYDVKM. With V trimmed by 5 bases and J by 2 bases, 9 bases remained unmatched. As DNA, the CDR3 is TGTGCCAGCAGTCCTAGACTAGCGGGAGGGTTTGTCACAGATACGCAGTATTTT. Translating it yields CASSPRLAGGFVTDTQYF. Full variable domain (outside the CDR3, taken from reference TRBV28 and TRBJ2-3): DVKVTQSSRYLVKRTGEKVFLECVQDMDHENMFWYRQDPGLGLRLIYFSYDVKMKEKGDIPEGYSVSREKKERFSLILESASTNQTSMYLCASSPRLAGGFVTDTQYFGPGTRLTVL.

The chain employs TRBV27 and TRBJ1-1, with TRBD1 matching 9 bases. The CDR3 has 15 amino acids. Germline trimming cut 3 bases from V and 4 bases from J; bases unmatched to any gene: 6. Germline-derived CDR1 and CDR2 are MNHEY and SMNVEV (reference sequence). The CDR3 nucleotides read TGTGCCAGCAGTTTCAGGGGGACAGGGATCACTGAAGCTTTCTTT. Translated: CASSFRGTGITEAFF.

This sequence joins TRBV19 and TRBJ2-1, with a possible D match to TRBD1 (6 bases). The V and J ends lost 3 bases and 7 bases respectively, with 16 bases between them. The CDR3 spans 15 residues. The germline V gene encodes CDR1 LNHDA and CDR2 SQIVND (reference sequence). The CDR3: CASSIARGELNEQFF. The CDR3 region has the DNA TGTGCCAGTAGTATCGCCAGGGGCGAGCTGAATGAGCAGTTCTTC.

J is TRBJ2-7 and V is TRBV19; TRBD2 agrees at 8 bases. Germline V gives CDR1 LNHDA, CDR2 SQIVND (reference sequence). The CDR3 length is 9 residues. The CDR3: CARGGEQYF. As DNA, the CDR3 is TGTGCTCGGGGGGGGGAGCAGTACTTC.

A remark on this clone: The identical CDR3 is also encoded by other nucleotide sequences in the sample. The CDR3 loop reads CASSYSVRGTEAFF. The CDR3 nucleotides are TGTGCCAGCAGTTACTCGGTAAGGGGCACTGAAGCTTTCTTT. This chain joins TRBV6-5 and TRBJ1-1; tentative D call: TRBD1 (5 bases). The CDR3 extends over 14 amino acids. Germline CDR1 MNHEY, CDR2 SVGAGI. Trimming removed 0 bases at V and 4 bases at J, with 9 bases between.

The chain is built from TRBV7-9 and TRBJ1-5; D is uncertain. The CDR3 contains 16 residues. V was clipped by 1 base and J by 7 bases, with 17 bases between them. Germline V lookup: CDR1 SEHNR, CDR2 FQNEAQ (reference sequence). CDR3 nucleotide sequence: TGTGCCAGCAGCTTAGGAGGGCAGGTGATTAAACAGCCCCAGCATTTT. The encoded protein is CASSLGGQVIKQPQHF.

The gene calls are TRBV4-3 and TRBJ2-3; TRBD2 matches at 7 bases. The V gene's germline CDR1 is LGHNA and CDR2 YSLEER. V was pared by 0 bases and J by 5 bases, with 5 bases of the junction left unmatched. This CDR3 comprises 15 residues. This CDR3 is CASSQDGLVQDTQYF. CDR3 bases: TGCGCCAGCAGCCAAGATGGACTAGTTCAAGATACGCAGTATTTT.

In this sample, this clone turned up a few times. The chain joins TRBV7-8 to TRBJ2-1, with 12 bases matching TRBD1. The V gene's germline CDR1 is SGHVS and CDR2 FQNEAQ. V lost 2 bases to trimming and J lost 5 bases; unmatched junction nucleotides: 16. This CDR3 region has 20 residues. Here the CDR3 reads CASSLPLWDRGPKPHNEQFF. In DNA form, the CDR3 reads TGTGCCAGCAGCTTACCCCTGTGGGACAGGGGGCCGAAACCTCACAATGAGCAGTTCTTC. The full variable domain, with the rest looked up from reference TRBV7-8 and TRBJ2-1, is GAGVSQSPRYKVAKRGQDVALRCDPISGHVSLFWYQQALGQGPEFLTYFQNEAQLDKSGLPSDRFFAERPEGSVSTLKIQRTQQEDSAVYLCASSLPLWDRGPKPHNEQFFGPGTRLTVL.

This clone was seen a few times. V and J are TRBV7-9 and TRBJ2-5, with TRBD2 identical over 8 bases. Germline lookup yields CDR1 SEHNR and CDR2 FQNEAQ (reference sequence). Trimming removed 1 base from V and 1 base from J; junction bases left unmatched: 8. This CDR3 has 17 amino acids. The CDR3 sequence is CASSLEFGSGGQETQYF. In DNA, the CDR3 is TGTGCCAGCAGCTTAGAGTTCGGGAGCGGGGGCCAAGAGACCCAGTACTTC.

Turning to this clone: Other DNA sequences in the same sample also yield this CDR3. The chain links TRBV15 to TRBJ1-6; TRBD1 might be the D (6 bases). Germline CDR1 LNHNV, CDR2 YYDKDF (reference sequence). V shed 0 bases and J shed 13 bases, with 19 bases lying between them. This CDR3 has 16 residues. The CDR3 reads CATSRDLTGKESPLHF. The CDR3 bases are TGTGCCACCAGCAGAGACCTCACAGGGAAAGAATCCCCCCTCCACTTT. The whole variable domain, remainder taken from reference TRBV15 and TRBJ1-6, is DAMVIQNPRYQVTQFGKPVTLSCSQTLNHNVMYWYQQKSSQAPKLLFHYYDKDFNNEADTPDNFQSRRPNTSFCFLDIRSPGLGDTAMYLCATSRDLTGKESPLHFGNGTRLTVT.

This clone is classed as medium-sized. The gene calls are TRBV6-4 and TRBJ2-3; 10 nucleotides align to TRBD2. V lost 4 bases and J lost 4; bases outside the gene matches: 8. The CDR3 is 16 amino acids. Germline V gene lookup returns CDR1 MRHNA and CDR2 SNTAGT. Written as DNA, the CDR3 is TGTGCCAGCAGTGGGCTAGCGGGGGCCGGGGCAGATACGCAGTATTTT. Its protein is CASSGLAGAGADTQYF.

This clone showed up just once. The sample holds other DNA sequences that translate to the same CDR3. V usage is TRBV6-4 and J usage is TRBJ2-3, with D possibly TRBD1 on 6 matching bases. The V end lost 3 bases, the J end lost 1 base, and 8 bases lay between the germline ends. There are 14 residues in the CDR3. CDR1 and CDR2 (germline): MRHNA, SNTAGT. The CDR3 sequence: CASSEAGGTDTQYF. The CDR3 bases are TGTGCCAGCAGTGAGGCAGGGGGCACAGATACGCAGTATTTT.